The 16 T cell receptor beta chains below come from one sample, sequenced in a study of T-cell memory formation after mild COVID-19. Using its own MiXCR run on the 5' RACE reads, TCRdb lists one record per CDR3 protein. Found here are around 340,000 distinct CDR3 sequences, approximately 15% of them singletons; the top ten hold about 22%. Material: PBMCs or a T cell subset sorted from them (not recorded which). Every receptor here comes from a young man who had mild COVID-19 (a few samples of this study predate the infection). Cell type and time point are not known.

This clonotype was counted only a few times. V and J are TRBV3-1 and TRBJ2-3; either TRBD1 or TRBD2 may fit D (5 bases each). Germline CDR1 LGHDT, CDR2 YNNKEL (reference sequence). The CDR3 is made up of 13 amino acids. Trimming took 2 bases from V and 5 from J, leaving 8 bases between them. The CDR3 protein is CASSQRDEDTQYF. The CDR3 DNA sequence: TGTGCCAGCAGCCAACGGGACGAAGATACGCAGTATTTT.

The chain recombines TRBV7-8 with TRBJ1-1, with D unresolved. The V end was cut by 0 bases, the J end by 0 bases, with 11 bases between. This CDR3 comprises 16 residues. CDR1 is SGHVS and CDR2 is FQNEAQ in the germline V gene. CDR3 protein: CASSLASRPMNTEAFF. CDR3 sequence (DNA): TGTGCCAGCAGCTTAGCCTCCCGACCCATGAACACTGAAGCTTTCTTT.

CDR3 residues: CASSVVRTGLATEAFF. CDR3 nucleotide sequence: TGTGCCAGCAGCGTAGTGAGGACAGGGTTGGCCACTGAAGCTTTCTTT. The rearrangement uses TRBV9 and TRBJ1-1, with 8 bases lining up with TRBD1. The germline gives CDR1 SGDLS, CDR2 YYNGEE. Losses at the gene ends were 0 bases for V and 4 bases for J; bases not matched to a gene: 8. The CDR3 has 16 amino acids. Full variable domain (missing parts from reference TRBV9 and TRBJ1-1): DSGVTQTPKHLITATGQRVTLRCSPRSGDLSVYWYQQSLDQGLQFLIQYYNGEERAKGNILERFSAQQFPDLHSELNLSSLELGDSALYFCASSVVRTGLATEAFFGQGTRLTVV.

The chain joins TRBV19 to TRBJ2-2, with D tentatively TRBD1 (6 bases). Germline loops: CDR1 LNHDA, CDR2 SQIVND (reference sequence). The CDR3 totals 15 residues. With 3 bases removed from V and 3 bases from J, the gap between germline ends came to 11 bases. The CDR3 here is CASSIGPGDTGELFF. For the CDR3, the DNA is TGTGCCAGTAGTATCGGCCCAGGGGACACCGGGGAGCTGTTTTTT.

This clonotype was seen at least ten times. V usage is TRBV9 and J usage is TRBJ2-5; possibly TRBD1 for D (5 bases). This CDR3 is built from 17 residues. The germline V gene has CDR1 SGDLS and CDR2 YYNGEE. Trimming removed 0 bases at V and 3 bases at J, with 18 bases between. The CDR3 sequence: CASSVESGPEWEETQYF. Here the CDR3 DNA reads TGTGCCAGCAGCGTAGAGTCAGGGCCGGAGTGGGAAGAGACCCAGTACTTC.

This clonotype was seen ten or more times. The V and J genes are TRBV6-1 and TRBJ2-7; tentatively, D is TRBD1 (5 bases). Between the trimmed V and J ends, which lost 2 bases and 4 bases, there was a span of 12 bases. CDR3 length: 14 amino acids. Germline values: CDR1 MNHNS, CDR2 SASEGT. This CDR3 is CASSELDNSYEQYF. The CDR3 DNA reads TGTGCCAGCAGTGAACTGGACAACTCGTACGAGCAGTACTTC.

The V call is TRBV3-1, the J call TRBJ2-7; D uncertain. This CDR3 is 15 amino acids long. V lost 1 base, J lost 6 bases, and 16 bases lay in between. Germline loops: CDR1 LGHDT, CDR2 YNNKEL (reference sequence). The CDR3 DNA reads TGTGCCAGCAGCCAAGGAACGGCCGAGTGGATCGAGCAGTACTTC. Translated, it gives CASSQGTAEWIEQYF.

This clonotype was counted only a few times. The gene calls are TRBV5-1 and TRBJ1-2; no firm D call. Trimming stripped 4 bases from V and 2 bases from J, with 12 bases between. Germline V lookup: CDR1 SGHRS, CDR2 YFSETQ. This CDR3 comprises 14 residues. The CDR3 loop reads CASSPARSNYGYTF. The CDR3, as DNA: TGCGCCAGCAGCCCTGCCCGAAGCAACTATGGCTACACCTTC.

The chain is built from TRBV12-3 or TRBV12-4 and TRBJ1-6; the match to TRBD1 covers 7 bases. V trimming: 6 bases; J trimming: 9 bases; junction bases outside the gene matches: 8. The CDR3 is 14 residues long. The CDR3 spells CASSIGSGGSPLHF. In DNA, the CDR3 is TGTGCCAGCAGCATCGGGTCAGGGGGTTCACCCCTCCACTTT.

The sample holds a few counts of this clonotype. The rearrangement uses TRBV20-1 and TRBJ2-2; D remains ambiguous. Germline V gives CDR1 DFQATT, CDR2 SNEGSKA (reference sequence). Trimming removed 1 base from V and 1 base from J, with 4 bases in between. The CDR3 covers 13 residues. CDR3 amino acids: CSARAGNTGELFF. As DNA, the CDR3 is TGCAGTGCTAGAGCGGGGAACACCGGGGAGCTGTTTTTT.

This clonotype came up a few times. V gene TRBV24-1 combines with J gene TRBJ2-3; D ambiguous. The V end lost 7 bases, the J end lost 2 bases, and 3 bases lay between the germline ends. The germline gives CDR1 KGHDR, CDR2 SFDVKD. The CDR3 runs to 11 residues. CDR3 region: CATSLTDTQYF. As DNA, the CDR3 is TGTGCCACCAGCCTCACAGATACGCAGTATTTT.

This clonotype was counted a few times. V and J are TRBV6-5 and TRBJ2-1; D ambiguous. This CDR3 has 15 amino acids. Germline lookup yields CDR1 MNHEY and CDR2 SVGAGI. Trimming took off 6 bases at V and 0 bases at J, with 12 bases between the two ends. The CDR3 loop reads CASRAQRSSYNEQFF. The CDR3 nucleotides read TGTGCCAGCAGAGCCCAAAGGAGCTCCTACAATGAGCAGTTCTTC.

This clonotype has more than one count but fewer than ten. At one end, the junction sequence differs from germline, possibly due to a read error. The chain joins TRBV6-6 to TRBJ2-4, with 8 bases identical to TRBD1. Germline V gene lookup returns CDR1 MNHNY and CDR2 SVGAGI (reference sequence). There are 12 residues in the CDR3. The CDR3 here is CASTTRQGAWGF. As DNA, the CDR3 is TGTGCCAGCACCACACGGCAGGGGGCTTGGGGGTTC.

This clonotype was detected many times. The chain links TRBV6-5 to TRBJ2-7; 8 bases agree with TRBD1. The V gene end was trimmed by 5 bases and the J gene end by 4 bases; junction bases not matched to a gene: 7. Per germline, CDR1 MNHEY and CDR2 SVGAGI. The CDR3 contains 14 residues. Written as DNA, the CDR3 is TGTGCCAGCAGTCCCTCCGGGACAGGTTACGAGCAGTACGTC. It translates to CASSPSGTGYEQYV.

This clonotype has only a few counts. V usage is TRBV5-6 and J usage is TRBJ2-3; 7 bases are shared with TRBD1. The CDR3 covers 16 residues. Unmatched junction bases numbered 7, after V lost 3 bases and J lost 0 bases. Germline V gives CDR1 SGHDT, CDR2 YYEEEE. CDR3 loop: CASSSTGSSSTDTQYF. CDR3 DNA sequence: TGTGCCAGCAGCTCGACAGGGTCCTCTAGCACAGATACGCAGTATTTT.

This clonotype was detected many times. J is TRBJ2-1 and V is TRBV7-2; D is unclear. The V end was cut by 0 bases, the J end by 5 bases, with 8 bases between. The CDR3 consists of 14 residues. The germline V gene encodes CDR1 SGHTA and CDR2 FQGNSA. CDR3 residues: CASSLAGQHNEQFF. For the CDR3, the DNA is TGTGCCAGCAGCTTAGCGGGCCAGCACAATGAGCAGTTCTTC.